The clone carrying this TCR beta chain has just a few counts. Its antigen is unidentified. The data belong to a study of OX40 agonist ivuxolimab in advanced cancers. Study overall: The drug used for patients, ivuxolimab, was an agonistic anti-OX40 (CD134) antibody.

Findings and caveats of the study: Clonal expansion was seen in CD4+ and CD8+ blood T cells by week 6 at 0.1 to 3.0 mg/kg.

Clones were read by immunoSEQ multiplex PCR, and TCRdb kept only the in-frame ones, dropping some. The data show 60,000 to 70,000 clones, 88% seen once. The clonotype comes from an adult with an advanced solid tumor such as melanoma, head and neck, liver or kidney cancer. The sample here was CD4+ or CD8+ T cells sorted from blood, taken in a trial of the OX40 agonist ivuxolimab.

The CDR3 spells CSVEQRETQYF. The CDR3 bases are TGCAGCGTTGAACAGAGAGAGACCCAGTACTTC. This rearrangement joins TRBV29-1 to TRBJ2-5; no reliable D call. Germline V gene sequence: CDR1 SQVTM, CDR2 ANQGSEA. V dropped 2 bases and J dropped 4 bases, with 5 bases sitting between them. This CDR3 has 11 amino acids.